This T cell receptor beta chain comes out of a study of T cell responses to AZD1222 COVID-19 vaccine. Study observations and caveats: Repertoires in all cases were sampled only once the peak T cell response had passed. Clonal diversity may have been underestimated in mostly white British donors.

The repertoire was sequenced with immunoSEQ multiplex PCR; TCRdb's copy has only in-frame clones and lacks some. There are 60,000 to 80,000 clones in the sample; around 80% occur only once, and 47% lies in the top ten. Comments on this clone: Antigen specificity is unknown.

The CDR3 is made up of 12 amino acids. The germline CDR1 and CDR2 sequences are MNHNS and SASEGT. V lost 1 base to trimming and J lost 5 bases, with 5 bases between them. This TCR was sampled from an adult who received the AZD1222 COVID-19 vaccine. The sequencing here drew on peripheral blood, taken 28 days after the second AZD1222 dose. The genes are TRBV6-1 and TRBJ2-5; D ambiguous. CDR3 DNA: TGTGCCAGCAGTGAAGTCCGGGAGACCCAGTACTTC. Protein product: CASSEVRETQYF.